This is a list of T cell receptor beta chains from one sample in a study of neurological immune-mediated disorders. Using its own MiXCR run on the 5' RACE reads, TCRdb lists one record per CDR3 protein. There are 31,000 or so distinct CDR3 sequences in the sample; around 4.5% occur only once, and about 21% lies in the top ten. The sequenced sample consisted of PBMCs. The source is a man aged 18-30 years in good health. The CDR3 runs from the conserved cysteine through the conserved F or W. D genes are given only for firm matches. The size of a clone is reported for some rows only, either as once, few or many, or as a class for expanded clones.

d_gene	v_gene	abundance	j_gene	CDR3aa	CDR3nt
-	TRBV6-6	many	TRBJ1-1	CASRETHEAFF	TGTGCCAGCAGAGAAACCCACGAAGCTTTCTTT
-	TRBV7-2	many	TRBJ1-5	CASSLPSGGWNNQPQHF	TGTGCCAGCAGCTTACCCTCGGGGGGGTGGAACAATCAGCCCCAGCATTTT
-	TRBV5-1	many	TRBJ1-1	CASSFIGDGTEAFF	TGCGCCAGCAGCTTCATAGGGGATGGCACTGAAGCTTTCTTT
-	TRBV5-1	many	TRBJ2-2	CASRPDNTGELFF	TGCGCCAGCAGACCGGATAACACCGGGGAGCTGTTTTTT
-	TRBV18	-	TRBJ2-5	CASSAGPQETQYF	TGTGCCAGCTCGGCGGGGCCTCAAGAGACCCAGTACTTC
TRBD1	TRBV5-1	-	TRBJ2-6	CASSKGAYVLTF	TGCGCCAGCAGCAAGGGGGCCTACGTCCTGACTTTC
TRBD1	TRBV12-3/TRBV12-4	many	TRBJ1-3	CASSQAVGQGLGNTIYF	TGTGCCAGCAGTCAGGCCGTAGGACAGGGCCTCGGAAACACCATATATTTT
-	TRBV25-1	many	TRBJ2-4	CASSKPTKNIQYF	TGTGCCAGCAGCAAACCGACCAAAAACATTCAGTACTTC
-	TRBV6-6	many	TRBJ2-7	CASSYSTAGSSYEQYF	TGTGCCAGCAGTTACTCGACGGCGGGGAGCTCCTACGAGCAGTACTTC
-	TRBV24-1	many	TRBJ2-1	CATSDRRDYNEQFF	TGTGCCACCAGTGATCGGCGAGATTACAATGAGCAGTTCTTC
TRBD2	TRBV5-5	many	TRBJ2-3	CASSKGTSLLPLSTDTQYF	TGTGCCAGCAGCAAGGGGACTAGCCTACTCCCCCTTAGCACAGATACGCAGTATTTT
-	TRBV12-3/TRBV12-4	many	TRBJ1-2	CASSLAQGGVSYGYTF	TGTGCCAGCAGTTTAGCGCAAGGAGGAGTAAGCTATGGCTACACCTTC
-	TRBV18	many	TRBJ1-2	CASSPSMPGAYGYTF	TGTGCCAGCTCACCATCGATGCCAGGGGCCTATGGCTACACCTTC
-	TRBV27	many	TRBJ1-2	CASSDDSRLHYGYTF	TGTGCCAGCAGTGACGATTCTCGCCTCCACTATGGCTACACCTTC
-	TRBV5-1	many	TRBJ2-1	CASSIQGDEQFF	TGCGCCAGCAGCATACAGGGAGATGAGCAGTTCTTC
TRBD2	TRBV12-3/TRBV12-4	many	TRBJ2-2	CASRRHGLAGGHGGELFF	TGTGCCAGCAGACGACATGGACTAGCGGGGGGGCACGGCGGGGAGCTGTTTTTT
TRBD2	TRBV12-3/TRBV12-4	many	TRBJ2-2	CASSPTSAGELFF	TGTGCCAGCAGTCCCACTAGCGCCGGGGAGCTGTTTTTT
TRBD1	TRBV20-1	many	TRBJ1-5	CSANEGASQPQHF	TGCAGTGCGAATGAGGGGGCTAGTCAGCCCCAGCATTTT
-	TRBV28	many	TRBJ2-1	CASRVSNLVDEQFF	TGTGCCAGCAGAGTCTCAAATCTAGTCGATGAGCAGTTCTTC
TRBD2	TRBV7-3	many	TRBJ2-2	CASSTSGVTGELFF	TGTGCCAGCAGCACTAGCGGAGTCACCGGGGAGCTGTTTTTT
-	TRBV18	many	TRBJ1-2	CASSPPGVYGYTF	TGTGCCAGCTCACCACCCGGTGTCTATGGCTACACCTTC
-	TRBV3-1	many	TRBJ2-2	CASSQDSLLRELFF	TGTGCCAGCAGCCAAGACTCTCTGCTCCGGGAGCTGTTTTTT
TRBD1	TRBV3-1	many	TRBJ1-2	CASSQGTGGNYGYTF	TGTGCCAGCAGCCAAGGGACAGGGGGGAACTATGGCTACACCTTC
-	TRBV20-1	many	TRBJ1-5	CSARLAGANQPQHF	TGCAGTGCTCGCTTGGCAGGGGCCAATCAGCCCCAGCATTTT
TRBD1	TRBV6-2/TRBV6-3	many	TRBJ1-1	CASSRQGMNTEAFF	TGTGCCAGCAGTCGACAGGGAATGAACACTGAAGCTTTCTTT
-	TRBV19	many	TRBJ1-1	CASSISPGHTTEAFF	TGTGCCAGTAGTATAAGTCCGGGACATACCACTGAAGCTTTCTTT
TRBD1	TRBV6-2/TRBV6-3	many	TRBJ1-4	CASSHGTGGVDVEKLFF	TGTGCCAGCAGCCACGGGACAGGGGGCGTCGATGTTGAAAAACTGTTTTTT
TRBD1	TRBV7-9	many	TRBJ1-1	CASSLRDRGEAFF	TGTGCCAGCAGCTTAAGGGACAGGGGCGAAGCTTTCTTT
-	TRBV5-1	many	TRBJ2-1	CASSPGTVPYNEQFF	TGCGCCAGCAGCCCCGGGACGGTCCCCTACAATGAGCAGTTCTTC
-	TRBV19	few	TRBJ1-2	CASTYSGPGLYGYTF	TGTGCCAGTACCTATTCCGGTCCGGGACTCTATGGCTACACCTTC
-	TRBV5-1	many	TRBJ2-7	CASSLKIGERYEQYF	TGCGCCAGCAGCCTTAAAATCGGGGAGAGATACGAGCAGTACTTC
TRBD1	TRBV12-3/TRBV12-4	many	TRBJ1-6	CASSLTGLNSPLHF	TGTGCCAGCAGTTTGACAGGGCTGAATTCACCCCTCCACTTT
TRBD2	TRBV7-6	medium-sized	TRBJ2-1	CASSVSHSGVDEQFF	TGTGCCAGCAGCGTTTCCCATAGCGGGGTGGATGAGCAGTTCTTC
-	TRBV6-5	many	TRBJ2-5	CASSYQGGGETQYF	TGTGCCAGCAGTTACCAGGGGGGTGGCGAGACCCAGTACTTC
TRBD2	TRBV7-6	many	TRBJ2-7	CASRGGLADDYEQYF	TGTGCCAGCAGAGGGGGACTAGCGGACGACTACGAGCAGTACTTC
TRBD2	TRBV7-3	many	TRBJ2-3	CASSSRLAGDRTDTQYF	TGTGCCAGCAGCTCCCGACTAGCGGGGGATCGCACAGATACGCAGTATTTT
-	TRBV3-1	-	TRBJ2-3	CASSQLADTDTQYF	TGTGCCAGCAGCCAACTTGCCGACACAGATACGCAGTATTTT
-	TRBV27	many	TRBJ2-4	CASSSTDLAKNIQYF	TGTGCCAGCAGTTCGACAGATCTAGCCAAAAACATTCAGTACTTC
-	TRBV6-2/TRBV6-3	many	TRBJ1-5	CASSYIQDDQPQHF	TGTGCCAGCAGTTACATCCAGGACGATCAGCCCCAGCATTTT
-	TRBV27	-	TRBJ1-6	CASRPGRAGTPLHF	TGTGCCAGCAGGCCCGGGCGGGCCGGGACACCCCTCCACTTT
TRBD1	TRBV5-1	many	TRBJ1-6	CASSSDDRGESPLHF	TGCGCCAGCAGCTCAGACGACAGGGGGGAATCACCCCTCCACTTT
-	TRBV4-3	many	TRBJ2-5	CASSQDHGQSAQYF	TGCGCCAGCAGCCAAGATCACGGCCAGTCGGCCCAGTACTTC
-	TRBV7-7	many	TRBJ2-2	CASSPGVGIVLAGELFF	TGTGCTAGCAGCCCCGGTGTGGGAATCGTACTAGCTGGGGAGCTGTTTTTT
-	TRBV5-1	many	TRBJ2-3	CASSLGGVHTDTQYF	TGCGCCAGCAGCTTGGGAGGGGTACACACAGATACGCAGTATTTT
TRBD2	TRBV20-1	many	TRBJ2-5	CSANNGGGPQETQYF	TGCAGTGCTAATAACGGGGGGGGGCCCCAAGAGACCCAGTACTTC
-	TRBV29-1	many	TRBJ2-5	CSVVPGTYETQYF	TGCAGCGTTGTACCCGGGACGTACGAGACCCAGTACTTC
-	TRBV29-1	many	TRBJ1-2	CSVEDPQGPSYGYTF	TGCAGCGTTGAAGATCCACAGGGACCTTCTTATGGCTACACCTTC
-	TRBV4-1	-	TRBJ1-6	CASSQDKTNYNSPLHF	TGCGCCAGCAGCCAGGACAAGACTAACTATAATTCACCCCTCCACTTT
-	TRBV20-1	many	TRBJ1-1	CSAVLGREAFF	TGCAGTGCCGTGCTAGGGCGTGAAGCTTTCTTT
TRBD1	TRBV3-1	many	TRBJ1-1	CASSHWTGDTEAFF	TGTGCCAGCAGCCACTGGACAGGGGACACTGAAGCTTTCTTT
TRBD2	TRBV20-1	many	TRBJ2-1	CSAKTQAGAGTRSYNEQFF	TGCAGTGCTAAAACCCAAGCGGGGGCCGGGACTCGCTCCTACAATGAGCAGTTCTTC
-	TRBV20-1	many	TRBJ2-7	CSEGWGERVEQYF	TGCAGTGAGGGATGGGGGGAAAGGGTAGAGCAGTACTTC
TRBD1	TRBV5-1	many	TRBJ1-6	CASSYTGGKSPLHF	TGCGCCAGCAGCTACACAGGGGGCAAGTCACCCCTCCACTTT